This T cell receptor beta chain was documented in a study of beta chain features in type 1 diabetes. Study information: In all, more than 90,000,000 sorted cells from all samples were analyzed. Study-wide findings and caveats: Researchers reported that naive, central memory and Treg TCRB repertoires appeared more similar in patients than in healthy donors. There was a moderate but significant shortening of TCRB CDR3s in all four CD4+ subsets of Type 1 diabetes patients.

The study reverse transcribed the entire isolated RNA, so it sequenced expressed TCRB transcripts. Measured with immunoSEQ multiplex PCR; TCRdb has only the in-frame clones, and not every one. The table lists 680,000 or so clones, roughly 16% of them singletons. A note on this clone: Its antigen is still unknown.

Germline CDR1 and CDR2: SEHNR and FQNEAQ (reference sequence). This CDR3 has 11 amino acids. V gave up 4 bases and J gave up 7 bases, with 2 bases separating them. Using CD45RO/CCR7/CD25/CD127/CD95/CD27, CD4+ naive, central memory, regulatory and stem cell-like memory cells were sorted. Sequenced: naive CD4+ T cells from blood. This TCR was sampled from a man between 18 and 29 years old in good health. This chain uses TRBV7-9 with TRBJ1-6; D unresolved. Here the CDR3 reads CASSSNSPLHF. CDR3 in DNA: TGTGCCAGCAGCTCCAATTCACCCCTCCACTTT.